What follows are 10 T cell receptor beta chains derived from one specimen sequenced in a study of identical twins. MiXCR was run by TCRdb on the 5' RACE reads, yielding one entry per CDR3 protein. The repertoire consists of about 530,000 distinct CDR3 sequences, with more than 20% occurring once and the leading ten covering around 0.5%. The same data also contributed to another study, on yellow fever vaccine responses in identical twins.

Sequenced material: CD4+ T cells sorted from blood. The receptors come from a woman under 30 in good health.

This clonotype has more than one count but fewer than ten. CDR3 region: CASSRYSLRDRGNTGELFF. DNA of the CDR3: TGTGCCAGCAGCCGCTACTCCCTCCGGGACAGGGGTAACACCGGGGAGCTGTTTTTT. The chain recombines TRBV27 with TRBJ2-2; the match to TRBD1 covers 10 bases. The CDR3 contains 19 residues. The germline CDR1 and CDR2 sequences are MNHEY and SMNVEV (reference sequence). The junction had 15 bases not matched to a gene; V was cut back by 6 bases and J by 2 bases.

This rearrangement joins TRBV20-1 to TRBJ2-3, with D possibly being TRBD1 or TRBD2 (6 bases each). V lost 8 bases to trimming and J lost 4 bases, with 13 bases between them. This CDR3 contains 12 residues. The germline gives CDR1 DFQATT, CDR2 SNEGSKA (reference sequence). The CDR3 loop reads CSHRGLADTQYF. The CDR3 nucleotides read TGCAGTCACCGGGGGCTGGCAGATACGCAGTATTTT.

The chain links TRBV11-2 to TRBJ2-5; D possibly corresponds to TRBD2 (5 bases). Germline lookup yields CDR1 SGHAT and CDR2 FQNNGV. Trimming removed 1 base at V and 2 bases at J, with 14 bases between. The CDR3 covers 16 residues. The CDR3, as DNA: TGTGCCAGCAGCTTAGTACGGACTGGACCACAAGAGACCCAGTACTTC. As protein: CASSLVRTGPQETQYF.

The chain combines TRBV15 with TRBJ2-2, with TRBD1 identical over 8 bases. After removal of 5 bases from V and 4 bases from J, the junction contained 6 bases not matched to a gene. CDR3 length: 15 amino acids. Germline CDR1 is LNHNV and CDR2 is YYDKDF (reference sequence). The CDR3 region is CATSGTGGRTGELFF. In nucleotides, the CDR3 is TGTGCCACCAGCGGCACAGGGGGTCGCACCGGGGAGCTGTTTTTT.

CDR3 amino acids: CASSLASGQGNSPLHF. The CDR3 DNA sequence: TGTGCCAGCAGCTTAGCTTCGGGACAGGGGAATTCACCCCTCCACTTT. The chain carries TRBV7-9 and TRBJ1-6; 10 nucleotides align to TRBD1. Germline V lookup: CDR1 SEHNR, CDR2 FQNEAQ (reference sequence). This CDR3 spans 16 amino acids. J gave up 7 bases and V 0 bases, and 3 bases lay outside the gene matches.

CDR3 loop: CASRDRVNAGELFF. CDR3 DNA sequence: TGTGCCAGCAGGGACAGGGTCAACGCCGGGGAGCTGTTTTTT. The V gene is TRBV2, the J gene TRBJ2-2; TRBD1 matches at 8 bases. V was pared by 6 bases and J by 6 bases, with 6 bases of the junction left unmatched. Germline V gives CDR1 SNHLY, CDR2 FYNNEI. CDR3 length: 14 residues.

This clonotype came up many times. This sequence joins TRBV11-1 and TRBJ2-3; D is ambiguous. Germline V lookup: CDR1 SGHAT, CDR2 FQDESV (reference sequence). The CDR3 consists of 18 residues. Between the trimmed V and J ends, which lost 6 bases and 2 bases, there was a span of 24 bases. The CDR3 loop reads CASRPPFRRESSTDTQYF. The CDR3 DNA is TGTGCCAGCAGACCACCGTTTCGAAGAGAGAGCTCCACAGATACGCAGTATTTT.

This clonotype was recorded a few times. The chain combines TRBV12-3 or TRBV12-4 with TRBJ2-3; 8 bases align to TRBD2. This CDR3 has 15 amino acids. Germline trimming cut 3 bases from V and 1 base from J; bases unmatched to any gene: 3. The CDR3 spells CASSLRGVGTDTQYF. In DNA form, the CDR3 reads TGTGCCAGCAGTTTGCGGGGGGTAGGCACAGATACGCAGTATTTT.

Only a few counts were recorded for this clonotype. The rearrangement joins TRBV3-1 to TRBJ2-4; TRBD1 matches at 9 bases. The J segment lost 8 bases and the V segment lost 5 bases, leaving 7 bases of the junction unmatched. The CDR3 length is 14 residues. Per germline, CDR1 LGHDT and CDR2 YNNKEL (reference sequence). CDR3 bases: TGTGCCAGCAGCGAAGCGGACAGGGGAGACATTCAGTACTTC. It specifies CASSEADRGDIQYF.

V and J are TRBV28 and TRBJ2-3; unclear D gene. Germline assignment: CDR1 MDHEN and CDR2 SYDVKM. The CDR3 spans 11 residues. V was pared by 6 bases and J by 7 bases, with 8 bases between. In DNA form, the CDR3 reads TGTGCCAGCAGCATGGCGTATACGCAGTATTTT. It translates to CASSMAYTQYF.